This T cell receptor (beta chain) was captured by sequencing in a study of neurological immune-mediated disorders. This clonotype was found many times. What it binds is unknown. Trimming pared 0 bases from V and 6 bases from J, leaving 15 bases between. This CDR3 comprises 16 residues. Germline V lookup: CDR1 MGHRA, CDR2 YSYEKL. One entry per CDR3 protein results from TCRdb running MiXCR on the 5' RACE reads. The sample holds some 21,000 distinct CDR3 sequences, 5% to 7% seen once. In Maryland, USA, blood bank volunteers were the healthy controls. The sorted libraries were prepared using more than 850,000 CD4+ or CD8+ T cells that had themselves been sorted. Study-level findings and limits: Expanded clones shared no CDR3 amino acid sequences across subjects, suggesting private repertoires in all groups.

Material: CD8+ T cells from blood. The V call is TRBV4-1, the J call TRBJ2-4, with D maybe TRBD2 (7 bases). The clonotype was recovered from a man aged 18 to 35 in good health. The CDR3 sequence is CASSQDGQGRVNIQYF. CDR3 in DNA: TGCGCCAGCAGCCAAGATGGTCAGGGGAGGGTAAACATTCAGTACTTC.